This T cell receptor (beta chain) was captured in a study of blood T cells in healthy people across ages. For the second PCR, which ran for about 6 to 11 cycles, a sample-barcoded 5' primer and a J-beta primer mix were used. Samples each returned at least 3 million CDR3-containing paired-end reads. TCRdb re-analysed the 5' RACE reads in MiXCR, keeping a single row per CDR3 protein. The table has roughly 1,500,000 distinct CDR3 sequences, 30% to 40% seen once. Overall study findings and caveats: Per million T cells, TCR beta diversity dropped about linearly as age rose. Donors of long life had a larger count of naive CD4+ cells and greater diversity than aged donors. Estimated diversity, derived from one million T cells, was regarded as an underestimate.

This clonotype has just a few counts. The antigen is not known. The TCR was taken from a woman under 40 in good health. Material for sequencing was blood.

The CDR3 DNA sequence: TGTGCCAGCAGTTTCCAGAGCAACCCACGAGAGCAGTTCTTC. Translating it yields CASSFQSNPREQFF. The V gene is TRBV28, the J gene TRBJ2-1; no reliable D call. In germline, CDR1 is MDHEN, CDR2 SYDVKM. There are 14 residues in the CDR3. Between the trimmed V and J ends, which lost 3 bases and 10 bases, there was a span of 16 bases.